These 7 T cell receptor beta chains came from one sample sequenced in a study of T cell clonality in common variable immunodeficiency. The data were produced by immunoSEQ multiplex PCR, yet TCRdb's version contains in-frame clones alone and is incomplete. The sample contains 55,000 or so clones, none of them singletons. Sample: peripheral blood mononuclear cells. The receptor source for this set is a person between 18 and 75 years old in good health.

This clone was found many times. The read ends 3 residues shy of where the CDR3 ends; the end is completed using the germline J gene. The rearrangement links TRBV6-2 or TRBV6-3 to TRBJ2-3; D possibly corresponds to TRBD2 (7 bases). Germline values: CDR1 MNHEY, CDR2 SVGEGT. The length of the CDR3 is 16 residues. Trimming took 5 bases from V and 0 from J, leaving 15 bases between them. The CDR3 loop is CASSPPGGGSTDTQYF. CDR3 DNA (partial): TGTGCCAGCAGTCCCCCGGGGGGCGGGAGCACAGATACG.

The table lists this clone with many counts. The read gets to within 3 residues of the CDR3 end, and the germline J gene fills in the rest. The chain links TRBV7-2 to TRBJ2-1; no firm D call. In germline, CDR1 is SGHTA, CDR2 FQGNSA. This CDR3 is built from 13 residues. V was pared by 2 bases and J by 8 bases, with 10 bases between. The CDR3 sequence: CASSLSPRDEQFF. The CDR3 DNA, read in part, is TGTGCCAGCAGCTTAAGCCCTCGGGATGAG.

This clone was observed many times. The sequence runs out 3 residues before the end of the CDR3; the remainder is reconstructed from the germline J gene. The genes are TRBV20-1 and TRBJ2-1; TRBD2 matches 13 bases. CDR1 DFQATT and CDR2 SNEGSKA come from the germline V gene (reference sequence). CDR3 length: 15 residues. Unmatched junction bases numbered 8, after V lost 5 bases and J lost 7 bases. CDR3 sequence: CSAQPRTSGGNEQFF. The part of the CDR3 DNA that was read is TGCAGTGCTCAGCCCCGGACTAGCGGGGGAAATGAG.

This clone was observed many times. The DNA ends 3 residues before the CDR3 does, and the rest of the CDR3 is filled in from the germline J gene. This rearrangement joins TRBV7-3 to TRBJ2-2, with 10 bases identical to TRBD2. The V gene's germline CDR1 is SGHTA and CDR2 FQGTGA. J was trimmed by 3 bases and V by 2 bases; bases with no gene match: 6. This CDR3 is 17 amino acids long. The CDR3 DNA, read in part, is TGTGCCAGCAGCTTAGATCCAGCGGGAGGGTACACCGGGGAG. Encoded protein: CASSLDPAGGYTGE. The complete CDR3 reads CASSLDPAGGYTGELFF.

In this sample, this clone turned up many times. The CDR3 loop is CASSQTNRNSQETQYF. Incomplete CDR3 DNA: TGTGCCAGCAGCCAGACGAACAGGAATAGCCAGGAGACC. V usage is TRBV4-2 and J usage is TRBJ2-5, with a weak D call TRBD1 (5 bases). The CDR3 end is not reached by the read, which stops 3 residues before it; the germline J gene fills it in. The CDR3 has 16 amino acids. Germline-derived CDR1 and CDR2 are LGHNA and YNFKEQ. V gave up 3 bases and J gave up 5 bases, with 19 bases separating them.

This clone was found many times. The read terminates 3 residues ahead of where the CDR3 ends, so the germline J gene completes it. V is TRBV5-1 and J is TRBJ2-5; tentative D call: TRBD1 (5 bases). V was clipped by 0 bases and J by 2 bases, with 11 bases between them. The germline CDR1 and CDR2 sequences are SGHRS and YFSETQ. CDR3 length equals 15 residues. CDR3 region: CASSLASAGQETQYF. The DNA read from the CDR3 is TGCGCCAGCAGCTTGGCCTCGGCAGGGCAAGAGACC.

This clone was seen many times. The read halts 3 residues ahead of the CDR3 end, with the missing end drawn from the germline J gene. The rearrangement uses TRBV20-1 and TRBJ1-6, with 12 positions matching TRBD1. The CDR3 is 16 residues long. Germline-derived CDR1 and CDR2 are DFQATT and SNEGSKA (reference sequence). J gave up 7 bases and V 5 bases, and 9 bases lay outside the gene matches. CDR3 loop: CSAHTGQGASNSPLHF. The sequenced CDR3 bases are TGCAGTGCTCACACGGGACAGGGGGCTTCGAATTCACCC.